This entry concerns a single T cell receptor (beta chain). This sample is drawn from a study of shared T cell receptors in the human thymus. V was shortened by 4 bases and J by 0 bases, with 13 bases between the two germline ends. Germline CDR1 is SGDLS and CDR2 is YYNGEE. The CDR3 contains 15 residues. The repertoire was sequenced with immunoSEQ multiplex PCR; TCRdb's copy has only in-frame clones and lacks some. The profile shows 720,000 or so clones, approximately 83% of them singletons. These data also featured in a second study, about human thymus T cells. That study adds: Infants served as donors; they were healthy and Finnish and were having corrective surgery for congenital heart defects. The thymus tissue came from resections taken during corrective heart surgery. Usage of V and J genes appeared biased in thymic and blood repertoires.

The sample comprised thymocytes. The sequence came from a girl younger than two with a congenital heart defect. V gene TRBV9 combines with J gene TRBJ2-5; D is possibly TRBD1 (5 bases). The DNA for the CDR3 is TGTGCCAGCAGCCCCCAGGGCCGGTACCAAGAGACCCAGTACTTC. It specifies CASSPQGRYQETQYF.